The next 23 T cell receptor beta chains were all read from a single sample in a study of shared clonotypes between healthy human individuals. Clones were read by immunoSEQ multiplex PCR, and TCRdb kept only the in-frame ones, dropping some. The sample yields roughly 1,000,000 clones, approximately 80% seen once. The sequenced material came from memory CD4+ T cells from PBMCs. Subset denoted: CD45RA-negative fraction. These receptors originate from a man between 18 and 35 years old in good health. Some clones in this sample may be carry-over from other donors' samples.

The chain is built from TRBV5-1 and TRBJ1-4; 8 bases are a match to TRBD1. The CDR3 length is 18 residues. Germline CDR1 SGHRS, CDR2 YFSETQ. After removal of 0 bases from V and 0 bases from J, the junction contained 7 bases not matched to a gene. CDR3 in amino acids: CASSLGGTGDATNEKLFF. The CDR3, as DNA: TGCGCCAGCAGCTTGGGTGGGACAGGAGATGCAACTAATGAAAAACTGTTTTTT.

To note about this clone: The junction and the germline gene differ at one end; a read error may be behind it. The chain recombines TRBV7-9 with TRBJ1-4; 7 positions match TRBD1. The germline V gene encodes CDR1 SEHNR and CDR2 FQNEAQ (reference sequence). The CDR3 contains 16 residues. The CDR3 DNA reads as TGTGCCAGCAGCTCTTACCGGACAGGAAATAATGAAAAACTGGTTTTT. It specifies CASSSYRTGNNEKLVF.

In its sample, this clone was seen a few times. The rearrangement links TRBV6-5 to TRBJ1-2; 9 bases are shared with TRBD1. The V gene's germline CDR1 is MNHEY and CDR2 SVGAGI. This CDR3 has 15 residues. The trim removed 2 bases at V and 7 bases at J, leaving 8 bases unmatched. The CDR3 here is CASSYGTGSPSGYTF. CDR3 sequence (DNA): TGTGCCAGCAGTTACGGGACAGGGAGTCCGAGTGGCTACACCTTC.

Points on this clone: The same CDR3 also results from other DNA sequences found in this sample. The chain couples TRBV28 to TRBJ1-3; a possible D gene is TRBD1 (5 bases). Trimming pared 6 bases from V and 4 bases from J, leaving 7 bases between. CDR3 size: 12 residues. Germline V CDR1 and CDR2: MDHEN, SYDVKM. The DNA of the CDR3 is TGTGCCAGCAGAGACAGCGGAAACACCATATATTTT. Translation gives CASRDSGNTIYF.

CDR3 sequence (DNA): TGTGCTAGTGTTGTAGGACAGGGGGAGGGTGAGCAGTTCTTC. This codes for CASVVGQGEGEQFF. The J gene is TRBJ2-1, the V gene TRBV12-5; the match to TRBD1 covers 10 bases. The ends lost 7 bases at V and 9 bases at J; junction bases unmatched: 9. Germline values: CDR1 LGHNT, CDR2 FRNRAP. The CDR3 loop spans 14 amino acids.

V is TRBV6-5 and J is TRBJ2-7; TRBD1 might be the D (6 bases). CDR1 is MNHEY, CDR2 SVGAGI, per germline. The CDR3 has 13 amino acids. V shed 6 bases and J shed 5 bases, with 14 bases lying between them. The CDR3 region is CASRQGVGDEQYF. CDR3 DNA: TGTGCCAGCAGACAGGGTGTGGGTGACGAGCAGTACTTC.

The chain has TRBV7-3 and TRBJ2-1, with 12 bases that match TRBD2. Germline assignment: CDR1 SGHTA and CDR2 FQGTGA. V gave up 5 bases and J gave up 7 bases; unmatched junction bases: 9. CDR3 size: 16 residues. CDR3 loop: CASSPRLAGVRNEQFF. In nucleotides, the CDR3 is TGTGCCAGCAGCCCGAGACTAGCGGGAGTGAGGAATGAGCAGTTCTTC.

V is TRBV7-3 and J is TRBJ2-1; no firm D call. With 6 bases removed from V and 10 bases from J, the gap between germline ends came to 10 bases. The CDR3 has 11 residues. The germline CDR1 and CDR2 sequences are SGHTA and FQGTGA. DNA of the CDR3: TGTGCCAGCAGTAACGGTTACGAGCAGTTCTTC. Translating gives CASSNGYEQFF.

In the case of this clone: The sample carries other DNA sequences with the same CDR3. This chain uses TRBV19 with TRBJ1-1, with no clear D. V was pared by 2 bases and J by 1 base, with 5 bases between. This CDR3 region has 13 residues. Germline assignment: CDR1 LNHDA and CDR2 SQIVND (reference sequence). The CDR3 region has the DNA TGTGCCAGTAGTATATTGGGGAACACTGAAGCTTTCTTT. This gives the protein CASSILGNTEAFF. Filled out from reference TRBV19 and TRBJ1-1, the complete variable domain reads DGGITQSPKYLFRKEGQNVTLSCEQNLNHDAMYWYRQDPGQGLRLIYYSQIVNDFQKGDIAEGYSVSREKKESFPLTVTSAQKNPTAFYLCASSILGNTEAFFGQGTRLTVV.

This chain connects TRBV11-1 to TRBJ2-7; D unresolved. Germline V gene data show CDR1 as SGHAT and CDR2 as FQDESV (reference sequence). The CDR3 runs 15 residues. The V end was cut by 5 bases, the J end by 0 bases, with 14 bases between. CDR3 in amino acids: CASSPGPIPSYEQYF. For the CDR3, the DNA is TGTGCCAGCAGCCCCGGACCGATTCCCTCCTACGAGCAGTACTTC.

As to this clone: The junction does not match germline at one end; this may be a read error. The chain carries TRBV15 and TRBJ2-7; D gene ambiguous. Germline CDR1 and CDR2: LNHNV and YYDKDF (reference sequence). This CDR3 has 12 residues. The CDR3 sequence: CATSSALGILHF. CDR3 nucleotide sequence: TGTGCCACCAGCAGTGCCCTAGGGATCCTACACTTC.

This clone was seen a single time. J is TRBJ2-1 and V is TRBV5-1; possible D gene TRBD1, 6 bases. CDR1 and CDR2 from the germline V gene are SGHRS and YFSETQ. This CDR3 is built from 15 residues. V dropped 1 base and J dropped 4 bases, with 12 bases sitting between them. Here the CDR3 reads CASSLTGMEYNEQFF. The CDR3 bases are TGCGCCAGCAGCTTGACAGGGATGGAGTACAATGAGCAGTTCTTC.

This clone has just one count. This sequence joins TRBV4-3 and TRBJ1-2; D call uncertain. The germline V and J ends were trimmed by 7 bases and 2 bases, with 11 bases remaining between them. From germline, CDR1 is LGHNA and CDR2 YSLEER. This CDR3 contains 13 residues. CDR3 in DNA: TGCGCCAGCACTATTGACGGAAACTATGGCTACACCTTC. This codes for CASTIDGNYGYTF.

CDR3 coding DNA: TGTGCCAGCAGCCCTGCTTGGAGGGAAGAGACCCAGTACTTC. It codes for CASSPAWREETQYF. V gene TRBV5-4 combines with J gene TRBJ2-5; D possibly corresponds to TRBD2 (6 bases). The CDR3 loop spans 14 amino acids. The germline CDR1 and CDR2 sequences are SGHNT and YYREEE (reference sequence). Between the trimmed V and J ends, which lost 4 bases and 3 bases, there was a span of 13 bases.

The chain uses TRBV30 and TRBJ2-2; no firm D call. Trimming shortened V by 3 bases and J by 7 bases, and 15 bases separated the two germline ends. Germline CDR1 GTSNPN, CDR2 SVGIG (reference sequence). The CDR3 runs to 14 residues. The CDR3 DNA follows: TGTGCCTGGAGCCGGGCCCCTAATAACGGGGAGCTGTTTTTT. Translated: CAWSRAPNNGELFF.

The gene calls are TRBV11-2 and TRBJ2-7; 9 bases align to TRBD2. V lost 1 base to trimming and J lost 8 bases; unmatched junction nucleotides: 12. Germline loops: CDR1 SGHAT, CDR2 FQNNGV. This CDR3 spans 16 amino acids. CDR3 region: CASSLAPLWSGGKQYF. The CDR3 region has the DNA TGTGCCAGCAGCTTAGCCCCACTTTGGAGCGGGGGGAAGCAGTACTTC.

The chain recombines TRBV29-1 with TRBJ2-3, with a possible D match to TRBD2 (5 bases). Germline V gene lookup returns CDR1 SQVTM and CDR2 ANQGSEA. The CDR3 sequence is 13 residues long. The V end lost 4 bases, the J end lost 3 bases, and 11 bases lay between the germline ends. The CDR3 DNA reads TGCAGCGTTGTAGGAACGGGGACAGATACGCAGTATTTT. It specifies CSVVGTGTDTQYF.

J is TRBJ2-5 and V is TRBV7-8, with D possibly being TRBD1 or TRBD2 (5 bases each). The germline V gene has CDR1 SGHVS and CDR2 FQNEAQ. V lost 5 bases and J lost 2, with 18 bases in between. The CDR3 runs to 16 residues. CDR3 DNA: TGTGCCAGCAGCCCCGGTTGGGTCGGGGCACAAGAGACCCAGTACTTC. It encodes CASSPGWVGAQETQYF. The full variable domain, its missing parts supplied by reference TRBV7-8 and TRBJ2-5, is GAGVSQSPRYKVAKRGQDVALRCDPISGHVSLFWYQQALGQGPEFLTYFQNEAQLDKSGLPSDRFFAERPEGSVSTLKIQRTQQEDSAVYLCASSPGWVGAQETQYFGPGTRLLVL.

This clone turned up a few times. The chain combines TRBV19 with TRBJ1-5; a weak D match, TRBD1 (5 bases). CDR1 and CDR2 (germline): LNHDA, SQIVND (reference sequence). The CDR3 is 15 residues long. Trimming pared 1 base from V and 4 bases from J, leaving 11 bases between. In DNA form, the CDR3 reads TGTGCCAGTAGTATAGTAGGACATTGGAATCAGCCCCAGCATTTT. This translates into CASSIVGHWNQPQHF.

The chain uses TRBV6-1 and TRBJ2-1; D is possibly TRBD1 or TRBD2 (5 bases each). Germline CDR1 MNHNS, CDR2 SASEGT. CDR3 length: 15 amino acids. V was cut by 2 bases and J by 9 bases, with 17 bases left in between. The CDR3 bases are TGTGCCAGCAGTGAATGGAGCGCCACGGGACGTGAGCAGTTCTTC. This codes for CASSEWSATGREQFF.

V and J are TRBV9 and TRBJ2-1; the D gene is possibly TRBD1 (5 bases). CDR1 is SGDLS and CDR2 is YYNGEE in the germline V gene. The CDR3 extends over 11 amino acids. Trimming stripped 2 bases from V and 9 bases from J, with 6 bases between. The CDR3 protein is CASSVDSEQFF. The DNA of the CDR3 is TGTGCCAGCAGCGTTGACAGTGAGCAGTTCTTC.

The V call is TRBV28, the J call TRBJ2-1; the D gene could be TRBD1 or TRBD2 (5 bases each). Germline V lookup: CDR1 MDHEN, CDR2 SYDVKM. V was shortened by 5 bases and J by 9 bases, with 20 bases between the two germline ends. The CDR3 is 15 residues long. Here the CDR3 DNA reads TGTGCCAGCAGTGCGCGGGCAAGGGGATACTCTGAGCAGTTCTTC. Amino acid sequence: CASSARARGYSEQFF.

The V gene is TRBV15, the J gene TRBJ2-5, with 8 bases that match TRBD1. The CDR3 is made up of 14 amino acids. Germline V gives CDR1 LNHNV, CDR2 YYDKDF (reference sequence). The trim removed 3 bases at V and 5 bases at J, leaving 5 bases unmatched. The CDR3 spells CATSRTGEWETQYF. CDR3 nucleotides: TGTGCCACCAGCAGGACAGGGGAATGGGAGACCCAGTACTTC.